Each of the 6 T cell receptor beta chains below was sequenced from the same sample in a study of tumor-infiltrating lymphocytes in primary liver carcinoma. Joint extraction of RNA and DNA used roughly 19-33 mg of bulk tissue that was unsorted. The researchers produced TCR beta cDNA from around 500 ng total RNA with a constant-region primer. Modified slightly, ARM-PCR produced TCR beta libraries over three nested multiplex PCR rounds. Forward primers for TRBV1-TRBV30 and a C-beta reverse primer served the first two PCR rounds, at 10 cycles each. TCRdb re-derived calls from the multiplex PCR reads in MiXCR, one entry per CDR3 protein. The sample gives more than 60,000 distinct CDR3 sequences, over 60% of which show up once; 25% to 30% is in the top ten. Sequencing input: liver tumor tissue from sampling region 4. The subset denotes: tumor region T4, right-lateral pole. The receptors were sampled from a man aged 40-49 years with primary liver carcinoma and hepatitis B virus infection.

The CDR3 DNA is TGCAGCGTTGAAGGAGGTGGAAGGGAGAACACCGGGGAGCTGTTTTTT. This translates into CSVEGGGRENTGELFF. This chain connects TRBV29-1 to TRBJ2-2; the D is unclear. The CDR3 contains 16 residues. The V end lost 1 base, the J end lost 1 base, and 13 bases lay between the germline ends. The germline gives CDR1 SQVTM, CDR2 ANQGSEA.

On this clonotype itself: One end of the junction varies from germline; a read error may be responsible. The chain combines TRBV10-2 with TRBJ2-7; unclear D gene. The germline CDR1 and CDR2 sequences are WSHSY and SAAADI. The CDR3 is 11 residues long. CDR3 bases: TGCGCCAGCCGGGCTTACTACGATCAGTACTTC. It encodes CASRAYYDQYF.

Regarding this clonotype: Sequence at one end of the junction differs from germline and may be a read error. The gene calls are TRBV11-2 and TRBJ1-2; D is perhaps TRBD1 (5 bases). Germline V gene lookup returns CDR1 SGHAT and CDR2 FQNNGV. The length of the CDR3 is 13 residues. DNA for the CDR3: TGTGCCAGCAGCTTAAAGGGGAATTATGGCTGCACCTTC. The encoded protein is CASSLKGNYGCTF.

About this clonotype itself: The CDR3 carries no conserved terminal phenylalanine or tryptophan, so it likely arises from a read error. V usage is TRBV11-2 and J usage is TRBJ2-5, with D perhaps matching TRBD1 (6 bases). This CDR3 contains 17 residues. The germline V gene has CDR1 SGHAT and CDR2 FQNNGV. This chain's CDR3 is CASSLVIGGSRQETQYI. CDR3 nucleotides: TGCGCCAGCAGCTTAGTCATTGGGGGCAGTCGGCAAGAGACCCAGTACATC.

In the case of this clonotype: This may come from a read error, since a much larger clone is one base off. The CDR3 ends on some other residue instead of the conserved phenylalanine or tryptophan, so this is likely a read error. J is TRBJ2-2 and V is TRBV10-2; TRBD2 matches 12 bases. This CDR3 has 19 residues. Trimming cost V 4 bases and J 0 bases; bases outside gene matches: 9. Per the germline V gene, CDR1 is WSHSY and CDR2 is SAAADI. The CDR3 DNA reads TGCGCCAGCAGTGGCCCGGGACTAGCGGGCCTTCCGAACACCGGGGAGCTGTTTTTG. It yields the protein CASSGPGLAGLPNTGELFL.

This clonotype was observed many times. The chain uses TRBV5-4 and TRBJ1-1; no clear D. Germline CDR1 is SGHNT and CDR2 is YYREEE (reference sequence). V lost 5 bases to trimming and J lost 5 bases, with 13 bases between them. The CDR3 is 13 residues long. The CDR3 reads CASSIVKGTEAFF. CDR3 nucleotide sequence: TGTGCCAGCAGTATTGTCAAGGGTACTGAAGCTTTCTTT.